The 2 T cell receptor beta chains presented below share a single source sample, sequenced in a study of blood T cell repertoires in COVID-19. Sequencing was performed with immunoSEQ multiplex PCR; in TCRdb, only in-frame clones are kept and a portion is missing. Of roughly 320,000 clones listed, 90% to 95% are singletons. Specimen: PBMCs or T cells enriched from blood (not recorded which). The receptors derive from a woman aged 25 to 39 who had been exposed to COVID-19.

The chain is built from TRBV19 and TRBJ1-5; D perhaps matches TRBD1 (6 bases). V lost 9 bases and J 2 bases, leaving 11 bases between the germline ends. Germline lookup yields CDR1 LNHDA and CDR2 SQIVND (reference sequence). CDR3 length: 13 residues. This CDR3 reads CASQDSGNQPQHF. The CDR3 DNA is TGTGCCAGCCAGGACAGTGGCAATCAGCCCCAGCATTTT.

The rearrangement uses TRBV5-3 and TRBJ2-2; no clear D gene. TRBV5-3 is classed as an ORF, of uncertain function. The V end was cut by 3 bases, the J end by 3 bases, with 18 bases between. The CDR3 consists of 17 residues. CDR3 bases: TGTGCCAGAAGCTCCCCTTGGGTAGCTGAAGACACCGGGGAGCTGTTTTTT. It codes for CARSSPWVAEDTGELFF.